This TCR beta chain was profiled in a study of blood T cell repertoires in COVID-19. Study-level information: Some COVID-19 samples were acute and others convalescent; all came from the United States, Italy and Spain. Nucleic acid was either cDNA or gDNA, and it came from T cells, B-cell-depleted T cells, or PBMCs.

Original data processing: Quantification of nucleated cells was approximated via reference gene primer amplification. Some clones are missing from TCRdb's copy, which holds only in-frame ones; the method was immunoSEQ multiplex PCR. V, J and clone size were drawn from that table, and D and trimming were deduced from the DNA. The table lists around 140,000 clones, about 90% of them singletons. CDR1 is KGHSH and CDR2 is LQKENI in the germline V gene. V shed 5 bases and J shed 0 bases, with 11 bases lying between them. This CDR3 region has 14 residues. The chain combines TRBV18 with TRBJ2-7; a possible D gene is TRBD1 (6 bases). The specimen sequenced was peripheral blood. This TCR derives from a man aged 50-60 years who had recovered from COVID-19. CDR3 DNA sequence: TGTGCCAGCTCAATAGACAGGAACTCCTACGAGCAGTACTTC. This codes for CASSIDRNSYEQYF.